The 27 T cell receptor beta chains below were found in one sample sequenced in a study of cytomegalovirus exposure and HLA in healthy donors. PCR amplification relied on 60 Vbeta primers (plus 13 Jbeta primers). The table came from immunoSEQ multiplex PCR; TCRdb's copy has only in-frame clones and leaves some out. The top ten clones hold roughly 0.3% of a sample with about 250,000 clones, 80% of them seen once. The sequencing input was PBMCs. These receptors were obtained from a girl aged 2 to 9 in good health and CMV-seronegative.

This chain links TRBV7-9 with TRBJ2-5; 7 nucleotides match TRBD1. With 4 bases clipped from V and 5 bases from J, the junction kept 13 bases outside the gene matches. Germline V gene sequence: CDR1 SEHNR, CDR2 FQNEAQ (reference sequence). The CDR3 contains 16 residues. CDR3 nucleotide sequence: TGTGCCAGCAGCTCGATGGGGGATACAGGGGATGAGACCCAGTACTTC. It specifies CASSSMGDTGDETQYF.

This clone was seen a few times. The chain is built from TRBV18 and TRBJ2-7; D is unclear. Germline loops: CDR1 KGHSH, CDR2 LQKENI. The CDR3 contains 15 residues. With 2 bases removed from V and 3 bases from J, the gap between germline ends came to 14 bases. The CDR3 region has the DNA TGTGCCAGCTCACCATCCGCGACTCCGAACTACGAGCAGTACTTC. Translating gives CASSPSATPNYEQYF.

This rearrangement joins TRBV30 to TRBJ2-1; D is ambiguous. The CDR3 is 11 amino acids. V dropped 2 bases and J dropped 7 bases, with 6 bases sitting between them. Per the germline V gene, CDR1 is GTSNPN and CDR2 is SVGIG (reference sequence). In DNA, the CDR3 is TGTGCCTGGAGTATCTCGAATGAGCAGTTCTTC. Encoded protein: CAWSISNEQFF.

The chain employs TRBV11-2 and TRBJ2-4; TRBD1 matches 7 bases. V trimming: 0 bases; J trimming: 8 bases; junction bases outside the gene matches: 4. The CDR3 is 14 amino acids. Germline CDR1 and CDR2: SGHAT and FQNNGV. In DNA, the CDR3 is TGTGCCAGCAGCTTAGAAGGGGGCTGGGACATTCAGTACTTC. The encoded protein is CASSLEGGWDIQYF.

The V gene is TRBV28, the J gene TRBJ2-7, with 8 bases fitting TRBD1. Germline V gene data show CDR1 as MDHEN and CDR2 as SYDVKM. Losses at the gene ends were 8 bases for V and 2 bases for J; bases not matched to a gene: 8. The CDR3 sequence is 14 residues long. The DNA for the CDR3 is TGTGCCAGCCATACCGGGACAGGTACCTACGAGCAGTACTTC. Encoded protein: CASHTGTGTYEQYF.

V is TRBV19 and J is TRBJ1-3; D might be TRBD1 (6 bases). Germline V CDR1 and CDR2: LNHDA, SQIVND (reference sequence). Trimming left V 10 bases short and J 9 bases short, with 13 bases between. This CDR3 contains 11 residues. CDR3 DNA sequence: TGTGCCACCAGGGGTTCAGTCACCATATATTTT. Translated: CATRGSVTIYF.

The gene calls are TRBV19 and TRBJ2-1; TRBD1 matches 7 bases. The CDR3 is 15 residues long. Germline V gives CDR1 LNHDA, CDR2 SQIVND (reference sequence). After removal of 0 bases from V and 5 bases from J, the junction contained 4 bases not matched to a gene. Here the CDR3 DNA reads TGTGCCAGTAGTATAGAACGGACAGGAGACAATGAGCAGTTCTTC. Translation: CASSIERTGDNEQFF.

The chain joins TRBV6-5 to TRBJ2-7; 9 nucleotides match TRBD1. CDR3 size: 15 residues. Unmatched junction bases numbered 3, after V lost 0 bases and J lost 3 bases. From germline, CDR1 is MNHEY and CDR2 SVGAGI. For the CDR3, the DNA is TGTGCCAGCAGTTACTCGAACAGGGGGCTCTACGAGCAGTACTTC. Translated, it gives CASSYSNRGLYEQYF.

J is TRBJ2-3 and V is TRBV9; a possible D gene is TRBD2 (5 bases). The CDR3 spans 13 residues. Germline CDR1 SGDLS, CDR2 YYNGEE. V was clipped by 3 bases and J by 6 bases, with 11 bases between them. CDR3 protein: CASSELAFDTQYF. Written as DNA, the CDR3 is TGTGCCAGCAGCGAGCTAGCATTTGATACGCAGTATTTT.

This clone was seen once. J is TRBJ2-1 and V is TRBV19, with 11 bases identical to TRBD2. The CDR3 contains 15 residues. The V and J ends lost 4 bases and 5 bases, in that order; junction bases with no gene match: 4. Germline V gene lookup returns CDR1 LNHDA and CDR2 SQIVND (reference sequence). Here the CDR3 DNA reads TGTGCCAGTAGTAGACTAGCGGGACCCCACAATGAGCAGTTCTTC. Amino acids: CASSRLAGPHNEQFF.

The chain has TRBV4-1 and TRBJ2-3; 9 bases line up with TRBD2. J lost 1 base, V lost 0 bases, and 5 bases had no gene match. The CDR3 spans 17 residues. CDR1 is MGHRA, CDR2 YSYEKL, per germline. This chain's CDR3 is CASSQDQIAGGTDTQYF. CDR3 DNA: TGCGCCAGCAGCCAAGATCAAATAGCGGGGGGCACAGATACGCAGTATTTT.

This chain joins TRBV7-2 and TRBJ2-1, with 11 bases lining up with TRBD2. Trimming took 4 bases from V and 6 from J; bases not matched to a gene: 8. The germline CDR1 and CDR2 sequences are SGHTA and FQGNSA. The CDR3 is 16 residues long. The CDR3 region has the DNA TGTGCCAGCAGCTCAACTAGCGGGAGTGACGCCAATGAGCAGTTCTTC. This gives the protein CASSSTSGSDANEQFF.

As concerns this clone: The sample contains more than one DNA sequence encoding this CDR3. The chain is built from TRBV18 and TRBJ1-1; D call uncertain. This CDR3 region has 14 residues. Germline CDR1 and CDR2: KGHSH and LQKENI. V lost 3 bases and J 1 base, leaving 9 bases between the germline ends. CDR3 in DNA: TGTGCCAGCTCACCCGACTCGGGGAACACTGAAGCTTTCTTT. Translation gives CASSPDSGNTEAFF.

The chain recombines TRBV27 with TRBJ2-7; D perhaps matches TRBD2 (5 bases). Trimming removed 3 bases at V and 0 bases at J, with 12 bases between. The CDR3 is made up of 15 amino acids. Per the germline V gene, CDR1 is MNHEY and CDR2 is SMNVEV (reference sequence). Here the CDR3 DNA reads TGTGCCAGCAGTTTTGGGCCGGGGAGCTCCTACGAGCAGTACTTC. The encoded protein is CASSFGPGSSYEQYF.

As regards this clone: An end of the junction differs from the germline gene, which may be a read error. The chain recombines TRBV7-9 with TRBJ1-1, with TRBD1 as a possible D gene (6 bases). The germline V gene encodes CDR1 SEHNR and CDR2 FQNEAQ (reference sequence). The length of the CDR3 is 15 residues. Here the CDR3 reads CSSSPATGIRTEAFF. The CDR3 DNA sequence: TGTTCCAGCAGCCCAGCAACAGGGATAAGGACTGAAGCTTTCTTT.

As for this clone: Additional DNA sequences in this sample encode the identical CDR3. V usage is TRBV6-5 and J usage is TRBJ2-7, with 10 positions matching TRBD1. Germline V lookup: CDR1 MNHEY, CDR2 SVGAGI. With 0 bases clipped from V and 4 bases from J, the junction kept 3 bases outside the gene matches. The CDR3 totals 15 residues. The chain's CDR3 is CASSYSRTGGYEQYF. The CDR3, as DNA: TGTGCCAGCAGTTACTCCAGGACAGGGGGGTACGAGCAGTACTTC.

J is TRBJ2-7 and V is TRBV7-9, with a weak D call TRBD2 (5 bases). The CDR3 has 13 amino acids. The V end lost 3 bases, the J end lost 4 bases, and 10 bases lay between the germline ends. From germline, CDR1 is SEHNR and CDR2 FQNEAQ (reference sequence). The CDR3 protein is CASSLAPGYEQYF. In nucleotides, the CDR3 is TGTGCCAGCAGCTTGGCGCCGGGGTACGAGCAGTACTTC.

CDR3: CATSRGMGHHNSPLHF. The DNA for the CDR3 is TGTGCCACCAGCAGAGGAATGGGACACCATAATTCACCCCTCCACTTT. This rearrangement joins TRBV15 to TRBJ1-6, with a weak D call TRBD1 (6 bases). V lost 1 base and J lost 5, with 12 bases in between. Germline assignment: CDR1 LNHNV and CDR2 YYDKDF (reference sequence). This CDR3 has 16 residues.

There are a few counts of this clone. The gene calls are TRBV6-1 and TRBJ2-7, with 8 nucleotides matching TRBD1. Germline loops: CDR1 MNHNS, CDR2 SASEGT. The CDR3 spans 14 residues. V trimming: 6 bases; J trimming: 0 bases; junction bases outside the gene matches: 4. The DNA for the CDR3 is TGTGCCAGCAGCAACAGGGGGAACTCCTACGAGCAGTACTTC. It yields the protein CASSNRGNSYEQYF.

This clone was detected once. This chain links TRBV21-1 with TRBJ2-1; the D call of TRBD2 is as the table states it, not checked on the DNA. TRBV21-1 is an annotated pseudogene. This CDR3 spans 14 amino acids. The CDR3 is CASNPQDWGDEQFF. The DNA of the CDR3 is TGTGCCAGCAACCCTCAAGATTGGGGAGATGAGCAGTTCTTC.

This chain connects TRBV5-6 to TRBJ2-5; 16 bases fit TRBD2. The CDR3 runs 18 residues. Germline CDR1 reads SGHDT; CDR2 reads YYEEEE. The J segment lost 9 bases and the V segment lost 4 bases, leaving 15 bases of the junction unmatched. The CDR3 reads CASSPPAYTGLAGGPQYF. As DNA, the CDR3 is TGTGCCAGCAGCCCCCCGGCTTACACGGGACTAGCGGGAGGGCCCCAGTACTTC. Full variable domain (missing parts from reference TRBV5-6 and TRBJ2-5): DAGVTQSPTHLIKTRGQQVTLRCSPKSGHDTVSWYQQALGQGPQFIFQYYEEEERQRGNFPDRFSGHQFPNYSSELNVNALLLGDSALYLCASSPPAYTGLAGGPQYFGPGTRLLVL.

V usage is TRBV11-2 and J usage is TRBJ2-1; TRBD2 aligns across 10 bases. The germline V gene encodes CDR1 SGHAT and CDR2 FQNNGV. The CDR3 is 15 residues long. Trimming cost V 5 bases and J 4 bases; bases outside gene matches: 5. DNA for the CDR3: TGTGCCAGCAGCGTGACTAGCGGGCAGTACAATGAGCAGTTCTTC. Its translation: CASSVTSGQYNEQFF.

This rearrangement joins TRBV30 to TRBJ2-3; D uncertain. Per germline, CDR1 GTSNPN and CDR2 SVGIG (reference sequence). CDR3 length: 13 residues. Trimming removed 2 bases from V and 4 bases from J, with 10 bases in between. The CDR3 protein is CAWSPYAADTQYF. The CDR3 region has the DNA TGTGCCTGGAGTCCCTATGCGGCAGATACGCAGTATTTT.

This chain joins TRBV19 and TRBJ1-5, with TRBD1 as a possible D gene (5 bases). Trimming shortened V by 1 base and J by 4 bases, and 11 bases separated the two germline ends. This CDR3 region has 15 residues. Germline V gene lookup returns CDR1 LNHDA and CDR2 SQIVND (reference sequence). The CDR3 DNA sequence: TGTGCCAGTAGTATAGGGGTTAGGGGTAATCAGCCCCAGCATTTT. As protein: CASSIGVRGNQPQHF.

The CDR3 region has the DNA TGTGCCAGTAGTATAGGCCCAGCGGGAAGCACAGATACGCAGTATTTT. As protein: CASSIGPAGSTDTQYF. This sequence joins TRBV19 and TRBJ2-3, with TRBD2 matching over 7 bases. This CDR3 spans 16 amino acids. The J segment lost 0 bases and the V segment lost 1 base, leaving 4 bases of the junction unmatched. Germline assignment: CDR1 LNHDA and CDR2 SQIVND (reference sequence).

The chain carries TRBV11-2 and TRBJ2-4; tentative D call: TRBD2 (5 bases). This CDR3 region has 17 residues. Germline V gene data show CDR1 as SGHAT and CDR2 as FQNNGV. V was pared by 3 bases and J by 0 bases, with 15 bases between. As DNA, the CDR3 is TGTGCCAGCAGCTTCGGAAAAACTAGTCTAGCCAAAAACATTCAGTACTTC. Translated: CASSFGKTSLAKNIQYF.

The chain has TRBV27 and TRBJ1-1; 7 nucleotides agree with TRBD1. V trimming: 5 bases; J trimming: 6 bases; junction bases outside the gene matches: 12. Germline V lookup: CDR1 MNHEY, CDR2 SMNVEV (reference sequence). The CDR3 runs 15 residues. The CDR3 is CASSLNRQGGPEAFF. The DNA of the CDR3 is TGTGCCAGCAGTCTCAATCGACAGGGAGGCCCTGAAGCTTTCTTT.